This T cell receptor beta chain was found in a study of cytomegalovirus exposure and HLA in healthy donors (dated by TCRdb to 2016 to 2017). Study-wide context: An earlier analysis of several hundred of the donors reported 250 to 300 Gb of sequence data and 100 million to 140 million unique TCR beta sequences from 190 million or so T cells. The study aimed to test whether cataloging public T cell receptors could reveal signatures of past pathogen exposure. Among about 400 genotyped donors of the cohort, an average of around 250,000 unique TCR beta nucleotide sequences was sequenced per donor, of which 15% to 20% were non-productive. Five DR-DQ haplotypes were handled as single units for association and clustering because linkage in the cohort was strong. An early release covering 550 to 650 HLA-typed donors comprised about 300 gigabases of sequencing data and 65 million to 100 million unique TCR sequences. A separate validation cohort of more than 100 different subjects was used in addition to the 666-subject first cohort. An earlier analysis of around 540 of the donors applied high-throughput TCR beta sequencing to assess whether each TCR beta V gene segment acted as functional or pseudogenic. The later analysis used no new phenotypic data to find candidate immune exposures, relying instead on TCR beta sequences and their occurrence across donors. High-throughput TCR immunosequencing, statistical association of individual TCRs with disease status, and machine learning were combined to predict cytomegalovirus infection status. HLA typing covered class I and class II loci at four-digit resolution. Alongside the repertoire data, information on donor age, sex, ethnicity and CMV serostatus was compiled. The study used immunosequencing to profile the T cell repertoires of approximately 640 subjects and linked those repertoires to cytomegalovirus serostatus. Typing coverage varied by locus: roughly 629-640 donors for A, B, C, DRB1 and DQB1; roughly 520 for DQA1; over 600 for DPA1; under 490 for DPB1. Genome-wide SNP genotypes for about 55% of the 666 donors were used in a later genetic analysis, which treated that subset as a discovery cohort. A later analysis re-analyzed previously published TCR beta repertoires from approximately 700 donors and added high-resolution HLA genotyping to study TCR occurrence patterns. All discovery cohort repertoires had been generated using a single sequencing platform. The genetic ancestry cluster associated with self-reported Caucasian donors included 65% to 90% of the roughly 410 genotyped donors.

The cohort consisted of hundreds of healthy bone marrow donors. At the time of sampling, every cohort member was nominally healthy, though immune exposures that went unrecorded were likely present. The donor was CMV seropositive and was included in the group of 270 or so seropositive cohort members. Each donor provided a peripheral blood sample, and peripheral blood mononuclear cells were used for TCR beta sequencing. The Qiagen DNeasy Blood Extraction Kit was used to extract genomic DNA from the blood cell samples. The CDR3 contains 14 residues, cysteine and phenylalanine counted. The retained sequence is limited to the CDR3, 42 bases, with the frame set at the first base. Per the germline V gene, MGHRA is the CDR1 and YSYEKL is the CDR2. Library construction relied on the immunoSEQ multiplex PCR assay. A mixture of 60 forward primers for TCR Vbeta segments and 13 reverse primers for TCR Jbeta segments was used in the multiplex PCR. Amplification of the CDR3 region of rearranged TCR beta genes was performed with a multiplex PCR assay on genomic DNA. The Illumina HiSeq System was used to sequence the amplified TCR beta libraries as 87-base-pair reads. Per the source publication's procedure: In a later analysis, tens of millions of unique TCR beta chains were counted across the roughly 670 repertoires, and around 10 million of these chains were shared by at least two donors. To remove PCR and sequencing errors, raw reads were error-corrected and collapsed into unique sequences using a nearest-neighbor algorithm that merged closely related sequences. V, D and J gene segments were assigned by aligning CDR3 sequences to IMGT reference sequences. For a sequence to be retained, a match of at least six nucleotides was required to both a V gene segment and a J gene segment. Rearrangements were classified as productive when the CDR3 lacked stop codons and remained in frame with V and J, and all other rearrangements were classified as non-productive. Following IMGT convention, CDR3 was defined as the stretch from the second conserved V-encoded cysteine to the conserved J-encoded phenylalanine. Sequences without an unambiguous match to a single V gene segment were excluded from the earlier analysis of over 500 of the donors. An earlier analysis of approximately 590 of the donors classified V segments as functional when productive rearrangements were above 56.7% and as segregating when the standard deviation between donors was above 5%. To diagnose cytomegalovirus status from the catalog of TCR beta chain sequences, a statistical classification framework was built. In a later analysis, TCR nucleotide sequences were compared against IMGT/GENE-DB human TR gene sequences so that V and J genes could be assigned. In a later analysis, CDR3 sequences and most-parsimonious VDJ recombination scenarios were assigned using the TCRdist pipeline. In a later analysis, every TCR beta chain was defined by the combination of its CDR3 amino acid sequence and its V-gene family, and reads without a unique V-gene family were dropped. To address suspected cross-contamination and a sequencing artifact, a later analysis removed over 500 highly shared, low-generation-probability nucleotide sequences. For each public chain, a later analysis derived a clonal expansion index from normalized ranks of inferred template counts within each repertoire. Generation probabilities in a later analysis came from a VDJ recombination model fitted to out-of-frame rearrangements, and those results were checked against IGoR. In a later analysis, hypergeometric tests were used to score TCR-TCR, TCR-HLA and TCR-CMV co-occurrence, with a repertoire-size bias correction applied to TCR pairs. False discovery rates were estimated in a later analysis by permuting HLA or CMV assignments 20 times. In a later analysis, co-occurring TCRs were grouped using DBSCAN, with TCRdist sequence similarity added in when clustering inside HLA-allele-positive subsets. Repertoires with fewer than 30,000 or more than 120,000 public chains, plus five repertoires with anomalous nucleotide sharing, were excluded from co-occurrence clustering. TCRdb's version of the immuneACCESS table is confined to in-frame rearrangements and falls short of the full clone set. An unresolved V gene accounts for under half of the shortfall where checked; the remainder is of unknown origin. The D gene and trimming were derived from the DNA, and the V and J assignments and clone size from that table. The sample yields roughly 97,000 clones; about three quarters were counted once. Together, the top ten hold approximately 6.3% of the sample.

Overall study outcomes, separate from this receptor: A later analysis found that TCR association rates varied across HLA loci, with DRB1 alleles showing the most associated TCRs and HLA-C alleles the fewest. Strong co-occurrence of HLA alleles, especially DR and DQ, made assigning TCR associations to individual alleles difficult. Across donors, most TCR sequences were observed very rarely, whereas some public TCRs were present in many individuals. According to a later genetic analysis, donors in an Asian-associated ancestry cluster had fewer N-insertions in productive TCRs than the approximately 650-donor mean. The presence/absence analyses assumed that sequencing depth was roughly uniform across donors, and that assumption may not be true. A group of highly shared sequence variants was considered likely to be a technical artifact of the sequencing pipeline. In this cohort, only TCR beta chains were sequenced, and detectable features were limited by the absence of alpha or paired-chain data. In a later analysis, HLA-associated TCR beta chains showed more clonal expansion and lower generation probabilities than non-associated chains that were equally common. A further reported finding was that TCR beta sequences accurately predicted the HLA-A and HLA-B alleles for most subjects in the first cohort. According to a later analysis, parvovirus B19, influenza, CMV and Epstein-Barr virus appeared linked to several top co-occurrence clusters. HLA typing was unavailable for some donors at each locus, so association tests used only the typed subset. The study gave a list of about 150 TCR beta chains associated with cytomegalovirus. Some IMGT-functional V segments, including TRBV6-2 and TRBV6-3, could not be distinguished by the 87-base-pair reads and were therefore excluded. In an earlier analysis of about 540 of the donors, most TCR beta V segments were observed in productive rearrangements about 90% or about 30% of the time, broadly matching IMGT annotations. V-gene and J-gene trimming of TCR beta chains was associated with a missense DCLRE1C variant in a later genetic analysis, and the association was replicated in an independent cohort. Correlated functional status among segregating V segments might reflect linkage disequilibrium, but an unknown experimental factor could not be ruled out. In vitro tests confirmed that a few of the cytomegalovirus-associated TCR beta chains recognize cytomegalovirus antigens. Because counts were too low, 15 to 20 rarely observed V segments, including chromosome 9 orphons, were excluded from the earlier analysis of 587 of the donors. In a later analysis, about 17,000 TCR beta sequences were associated with specific HLA alleles at a false discovery rate of 0.05. The classifier was reported to diagnose cytomegalovirus status with high specificity and sensitivity in both the original cohort and the validation cohort. The authors suggested that the approach could potentially be extended to other disease states and immunological phenotypes. According to a later analysis, most CMV-associated TCR beta chains appeared to be HLA-restricted, and the HLA associations seemed to be driven largely by CMV exposure. The only immune exposure information available for the cohort was CMV serostatus.

A remark on this clone: The antigen it recognizes is unknown. No much larger clone exists at a distance of one base, and base qualities are not known.

The chain is encoded by TRBV4-1 joined to TRBJ2-5; the junction holds 9 bases that match TRBD1. Gene TRBJ2-7 matches the end of the DNA better, so the J call may be wrong. This TCR derives from a man aged 60 to 69 in good health and CMV-seropositive. The specimen was PBMCs. The CDR3 sequence is CASSLGQGLTEQYF. The base sequence is TGCGCCAGCAGCCTGGGACAGGGCTTGACCGAGCAGTACTTC.